The 19 T cell receptor beta chains given below trace back to one sample, sequenced in a study of T cell repertoires in aging, cancer and after chemotherapy. TRB rearrangements spanning V, D and J were amplified using mixed TRB-A/B primers. TCRdb reprocessed the multiplex PCR reads with MiXCR, giving one entry per CDR3 protein. Among about 4,200 distinct CDR3 sequences, about a quarter were seen once, and the ten largest hold approximately 31%. Amplification of TCR beta used genomic DNA extracted from peripheral blood. The sequencing input was blood. The receptors originated from a human donor with a blood cancer.

The J gene is TRBJ1-1, the V gene TRBV20-1; 8 nucleotides align to TRBD1. The CDR3 spans 14 residues. The germline V gene encodes CDR1 DFQATT and CDR2 SNEGSKA (reference sequence). V shed 6 bases, J shed 2 bases, and the junction held 8 bases outside the gene matches. CDR3 amino acids: CSAIGGTGNTEAFF. CDR3 bases: TGCAGTGCAATTGGGGGGACAGGAAACACTGAAGCTTTCTTT.

The table lists this clonotype with a few counts. The chain uses TRBV6-1 and TRBJ1-6; TRBD1 matches at 8 bases. V dropped 2 bases and J dropped 9; count of bases not matched to a gene: 6. CDR1 and CDR2 (germline): MNHNS, SASEGT. The CDR3 length is 15 residues. As DNA, the CDR3 is TGTGCCAGCAGTGAAATGACAGGGGTCACTTCACCCCTCCACTTT. It specifies CASSEMTGVTSPLHF.

This clonotype counts as large. The chain employs TRBV19 and TRBJ2-5; D not resolved. The CDR3 is 12 amino acids. Germline CDR1 LNHDA, CDR2 SQIVND (reference sequence). V shed 5 bases and J shed 2 bases, with 6 bases lying between them. The CDR3 DNA is TGTGCCAGTAGTCCCGGTCAAGAGACCCAGTACTTC. Protein product: CASSPGQETQYF.

The chain has TRBV4-1 and TRBJ2-7, with unresolved D. Germline lookup yields CDR1 MGHRA and CDR2 YSYEKL. The CDR3 totals 15 residues. V lost 0 bases, J lost 7 bases, and 16 bases lay in between. Written as DNA, the CDR3 is TGCGCCAGCAGCCAAGAGACCGGGCTAGGTCGGGAGCAGTACTTC. This codes for CASSQETGLGREQYF.

The sample holds a few counts of this clonotype. This chain uses TRBV5-4 with TRBJ2-3, with D perhaps matching TRBD2 (6 bases). V was cut by 4 bases and J by 0 bases, with 15 bases left in between. The CDR3 has 16 amino acids. Germline V lookup: CDR1 SGHNT, CDR2 YYREEE (reference sequence). The CDR3 region is CASSQNAGTSTDTQYF. CDR3 DNA: TGTGCCAGCAGCCAAAATGCTGGGACTAGCACAGATACGCAGTATTTT. The complete variable domain, with remaining parts taken from reference TRBV5-4 and TRBJ2-3, reads ETGVTQSPTHLIKTRGQQVTLRCSSQSGHNTVSWYQQALGQGPQFIFQYYREEENGRGNFPPRFSGLQFPNYSSELNVNALELDDSALYLCASSQNAGTSTDTQYFGPGTRLTVL.

This clonotype was counted once. Mismatch with germline at one junction end may stem from a read error. The chain recombines TRBV29-1 with TRBJ2-2; D call uncertain. Germline CDR1 is SQVTM and CDR2 is ANQGSEA. This CDR3 spans 15 amino acids. DNA for the CDR3: TGCAGCGTTGAAGATGCTAAGGTCCACACAGGGGAGCTGTTTTTT. This codes for CSVEDAKVHTGELFF.

The rearrangement links TRBV19 to TRBJ2-5; D is tentatively TRBD1 or TRBD2 (5 bases each). This CDR3 is built from 14 residues. V shed 3 bases and J shed 5 bases, with 13 bases lying between them. Germline V gene sequence: CDR1 LNHDA, CDR2 SQIVND (reference sequence). In nucleotides, the CDR3 is TGTGCCAGTAGTATTAATAAGGGACGGGAGACCCAGTACTTC. Protein sequence: CASSINKGRETQYF. Variable domain in full (rest from reference TRBV19 and TRBJ2-5): DGGITQSPKYLFRKEGQNVTLSCEQNLNHDAMYWYRQDPGQGLRLIYYSQIVNDFQKGDIAEGYSVSREKKESFPLTVTSAQKNPTAFYLCASSINKGRETQYFGPGTRLLVL.

J is TRBJ2-7 and V is TRBV2; D may be TRBD1 (6 bases). Per the germline V gene, CDR1 is SNHLY and CDR2 is FYNNEI. The germline V and J ends were trimmed by 0 bases and 0 bases, with 12 bases remaining between them. This CDR3 has 16 residues. The CDR3: CASSEAEVDSSYEQYF. The CDR3 bases are TGTGCCAGCAGTGAAGCGGAAGTGGACAGCTCCTACGAGCAGTACTTC.

The chain uses TRBV23-1 and TRBJ2-7, with 8 positions matching TRBD2. Being an ORF, TRBV23-1 has a function that is uncertain. V gave up 3 bases and J gave up 5 bases; unmatched junction bases: 12. The CDR3 runs to 16 residues. CDR3: CASSHLTSGRVDEQYF. In nucleotides, the CDR3 is TGCGCCAGCAGTCACCTCACTTCCGGGAGGGTCGACGAGCAGTACTTC.

The rearrangement links TRBV6-1 to TRBJ1-2; perhaps TRBD1 as D (6 bases). Germline values: CDR1 MNHNS, CDR2 SASEGT. Deletions cut 7 bases from V and 3 bases from J, with 15 bases between. The CDR3 runs to 14 residues. CDR3 region: CASKYRTEHYGYTF. The CDR3 DNA reads TGTGCCAGCAAATATCGGACAGAACACTATGGCTACACCTTC.

This clonotype turned up a few times. The V call is TRBV19, the J call TRBJ1-1, with D perhaps matching TRBD1 (6 bases). From germline, CDR1 is LNHDA and CDR2 SQIVND (reference sequence). Deletions cut 1 base from V and 6 bases from J, with 12 bases between. The CDR3 length is 14 residues. The CDR3 DNA reads as TGTGCCAGTAGTATAGTTCAGGGGATCTCTGAAGCTTTCTTT. Its translation is CASSIVQGISEAFF.

This clonotype is medium-sized in the sample. The J gene is TRBJ1-2, the V gene TRBV11-1, with D maybe TRBD1 (6 bases). In germline, CDR1 is SGHAT, CDR2 FQDESV (reference sequence). The germline V and J ends were trimmed by 5 bases and 14 bases, with 21 bases remaining between them. The CDR3 has 13 residues. The CDR3 nucleotides read TGTGCCAGCAGCCACGGCGGACAGACCCTACAAACCTTC. Its translation is CASSHGGQTLQTF. The full variable domain, rest sourced from reference TRBV11-1 and TRBJ1-2, is EAEVAQSPRYKITEKSQAVAFWCDPISGHATLYWYRQILGQGPELLVQFQDESVVDDSQLPKDRFSAERLKGVDSTLKIQPAELGDSAMYLCASSHGGQTLQTFGSGTRLTVV.

This sequence joins TRBV5-4 and TRBJ2-3, with D perhaps matching TRBD1 (6 bases). The CDR3 runs 16 residues. CDR1 SGHNT and CDR2 YYREEE come from the germline V gene (reference sequence). Trimming removed 6 bases at V and 5 bases at J, with 22 bases between. The CDR3 loop is CASTDSVVRGRDTQYF. DNA of the CDR3: TGTGCCAGCACGGACAGCGTTGTCAGGGGACGAGATACGCAGTATTTT.

About this clonotype: A read error may explain this, as a much larger clone is one base away. The chain employs TRBV6-2 or TRBV6-3 and TRBJ2-3; D is unresolved. CDR1 is MNHEY, CDR2 SVGEGT, per germline. The CDR3 sequence is 15 residues long. The V end was cut by 2 bases, the J end by 0 bases, with 9 bases between. The CDR3 is CASSYPPPSTDTQYF. CDR3 in DNA: TGTGCCAGCAGTTACCCCCCCCCTAGCACAGATACGCAGTATTTT.

V gene TRBV5-1 combines with J gene TRBJ2-5; the match to TRBD2 covers 13 bases. This CDR3 contains 14 residues. Trimming at V came to 7 bases and at J to 2 bases, leaving 2 bases not matched to a gene. Germline assignment: CDR1 SGHRS and CDR2 YFSETQ. The CDR3 sequence is CASGLAGAQETQYF. The CDR3 region has the DNA TGCGCCAGCGGACTAGCGGGAGCACAAGAGACCCAGTACTTC. Variable domain in full (rest from reference TRBV5-1 and TRBJ2-5): KAGVTQTPRYLIKTRGQQVTLSCSPISGHRSVSWYQQTPGQGLQFLFEYFSETQRNKGNFPGRFSGRQFSNSRSEMNVSTLELGDSALYLCASGLAGAQETQYFGPGTRLLVL.

This chain links TRBV6-6 with TRBJ2-4; TRBD1 aligns across 7 bases. Per germline, CDR1 MNHNY and CDR2 SVGAGI (reference sequence). This CDR3 region has 16 residues. The J segment lost 8 bases and the V segment lost 4 bases, leaving 14 bases of the junction unmatched. CDR3 region: CASSWDSLRGCHIQYF. The DNA of the CDR3 is TGTGCCAGCAGTTGGGACAGTCTAAGGGGTTGTCACATTCAGTACTTC.

In regard to this clonotype: The junction does not match germline at one end; this may be a read error. The chain recombines TRBV19 with TRBJ1-2, with D possibly TRBD1 on 5 matching bases. The CDR3 loop spans 17 amino acids. Germline values: CDR1 LNHDA, CDR2 SQIVND (reference sequence). This chain's CDR3 is CVSSIGSRANEGYGYTF. As DNA, the CDR3 is TGTGTCAGTAGTATAGGAAGCAGGGCGAATGAAGGCTATGGCTACACCTTC.

J is TRBJ2-4 and V is TRBV7-3; no firm D call. Germline V gene lookup returns CDR1 SGHTA and CDR2 FQGTGA. Trimming left V 5 bases short and J 6 bases short, with 8 bases between. The CDR3 runs 12 residues. The CDR3 nucleotides read TGTGCCAGCAGCCCAGACTCAAACATTCAGTACTTC. It specifies CASSPDSNIQYF.

This sequence joins TRBV20-1 and TRBJ1-2, with 9 bases that match TRBD1. Trimming at V came to 8 bases and at J to 4 bases, leaving 5 bases not matched to a gene. This CDR3 comprises 12 residues. The germline CDR1 and CDR2 sequences are DFQATT and SNEGSKA (reference sequence). The CDR3 DNA reads TGCAGTCCAGGACAGGGGACCTATGGCTACACCTTC. Translated, it gives CSPGQGTYGYTF.